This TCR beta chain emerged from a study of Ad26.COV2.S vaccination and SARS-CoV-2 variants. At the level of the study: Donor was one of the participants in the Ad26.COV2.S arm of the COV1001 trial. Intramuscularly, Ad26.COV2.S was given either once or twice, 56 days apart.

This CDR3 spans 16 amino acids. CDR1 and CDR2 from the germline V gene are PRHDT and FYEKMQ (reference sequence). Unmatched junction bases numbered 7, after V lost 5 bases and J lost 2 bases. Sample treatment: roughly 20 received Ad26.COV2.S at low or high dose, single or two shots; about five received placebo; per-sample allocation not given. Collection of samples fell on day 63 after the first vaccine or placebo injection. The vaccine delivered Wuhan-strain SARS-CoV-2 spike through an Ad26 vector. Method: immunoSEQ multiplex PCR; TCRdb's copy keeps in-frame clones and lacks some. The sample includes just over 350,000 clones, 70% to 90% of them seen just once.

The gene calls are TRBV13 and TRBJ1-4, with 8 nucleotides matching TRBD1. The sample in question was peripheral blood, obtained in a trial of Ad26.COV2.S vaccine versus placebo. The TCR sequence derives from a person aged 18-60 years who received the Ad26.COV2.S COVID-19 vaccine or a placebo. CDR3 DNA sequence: TGTGCCAGCAGCCTCAGGGGGCGGGGTACTAATGAAAAACTGTTTTTT. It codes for CASSLRGRGTNEKLFF. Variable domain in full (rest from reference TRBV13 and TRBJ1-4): AAGVIQSPRHLIKEKRETATLKCYPIPRHDTVYWYQQGPGQDPQFLISFYEKMQSDKGSIPDRFSAQQFSDYHSELNMSSLELGDSALYFCASSLRGRGTNEKLFFGSGTQLSVL.